Following are 27 T cell receptor beta chains from one sample sequenced in a study of spatial heterogeneity in lung cancer. Study observations and caveats: Higher tumor mutation counts went along with higher counts of expanded intratumoral alpha and beta TCRs.

These receptors have no known antigen. TCRdb re-analysed the 5' RACE reads in MiXCR, keeping a single row per CDR3 protein. The sample lists over 3,000 distinct CDR3 sequences, roughly a third seen once, with roughly an eighth in the top ten. The time point was: sample taken at primary tumor resection. The specimen was lung tumor tissue, collected at surgery. These receptors were taken from a female donor with early-stage non-small cell lung cancer.

By frequency in the sample, this clonotype is medium-sized. V usage is TRBV7-9 and J usage is TRBJ2-3, with D unresolved. V lost 6 bases, J lost 4 bases, and 14 bases lay in between. This CDR3 comprises 14 residues. CDR1 is SEHNR, CDR2 FQNEAQ, per germline (reference sequence). The CDR3 reads CASSPPSLPDTQYF. CDR3 sequence (DNA): TGTGCCAGCAGTCCCCCCAGTCTCCCAGATACGCAGTATTTT.

Judged by abundance, this clonotype is medium-sized. The V and J genes are TRBV9 and TRBJ2-2, with D unclear. Per germline, CDR1 SGDLS and CDR2 YYNGEE. The CDR3 is 14 residues long. Trimming shortened V by 4 bases and J by 7 bases, and 14 bases separated the two germline ends. For the CDR3, the DNA is TGTGCCAGCAGCCCCCACCCGGCCAGCGGGGAGCTGTTTTTT. This encodes CASSPHPASGELFF. The full variable domain, completed using reference TRBV9 and TRBJ2-2, is DSGVTQTPKHLITATGQRVTLRCSPRSGDLSVYWYQQSLDQGLQFLIQYYNGEERAKGNILERFSAQQFPDLHSELNLSSLELGDSALYFCASSPHPASGELFFGEGSRLTVL.

This clonotype rates as medium-sized. The chain is built from TRBV9 and TRBJ2-1, with 8 bases aligning to TRBD2. This CDR3 has 13 residues. Germline CDR1 SGDLS, CDR2 YYNGEE. V dropped 5 bases and J dropped 7; count of bases not matched to a gene: 5. The CDR3 DNA sequence: TGTGCCAGCAGTGGGACTAGTGGAAATGAGCAGTTCTTC. Residues: CASSGTSGNEQFF.

This clonotype was seen a few times. V usage is TRBV6-5 and J usage is TRBJ2-2, with a weak D call TRBD1 (5 bases). Trimming took 7 bases from V and 6 from J, leaving 12 bases between them. The CDR3 sequence is 13 residues long. Germline V gene sequence: CDR1 MNHEY, CDR2 SVGAGI. In DNA form, the CDR3 reads TGTGCCAGCAACCCAAGGGGTCCCGGGGAGCTGTTTTTT. Translation gives CASNPRGPGELFF.

The genes are TRBV2 and TRBJ2-2; D ambiguous. Germline loops: CDR1 SNHLY, CDR2 FYNNEI. CDR3 length: 11 amino acids. The ends were cut back, 6 bases at V and 7 bases at J, with 6 bases in the middle. CDR3 DNA sequence: TGTGCCAGCAGCCAGTTCGGGGAGCTGTTTTTT. This encodes CASSQFGELFF.

This clonotype is labeled large. The CDR3 DNA reads TGCGCCAGCAGCTTGTTTCTCGGGTCTGAATCTTACGAGCAGTACTTC. Translation: CASSLFLGSESYEQYF. The chain is built from TRBV5-1 and TRBJ2-7, with unresolved D. Germline V gives CDR1 SGHRS, CDR2 YFSETQ. There are 16 residues in the CDR3. The V end was cut by 1 base, the J end by 4 bases, with 18 bases between.

The count of this clonotype is one. The rearrangement joins TRBV24-1 to TRBJ2-7, with D perhaps TRBD1 (6 bases). With 4 bases removed from V and 1 base from J, the gap between germline ends came to 13 bases. The CDR3 length is 15 residues. Per germline, CDR1 KGHDR and CDR2 SFDVKD. The CDR3 here is CATSDQRTASYEQYF. CDR3 nucleotides: TGTGCCACCAGTGACCAACGGACAGCTTCCTACGAGCAGTACTTC.

This clonotype is large in the sample. The rearrangement uses TRBV7-9 and TRBJ1-5; no definite D call. Germline loops: CDR1 SEHNR, CDR2 FQNEAQ (reference sequence). The V end lost 5 bases, the J end lost 1 base, and 18 bases lay between the germline ends. CDR3 size: 17 residues. In nucleotides, the CDR3 is TGTGCCAGCAGCGTCGAGGCCTGGGAAGTGAGCAATCAGCCCCAGCATTTT. Translation gives CASSVEAWEVSNQPQHF.

This clonotype is deemed large. The chain carries TRBV6-1 and TRBJ1-5; D is unresolved. V was trimmed by 7 bases and J by 2 bases, leaving 15 bases between them. The CDR3 loop spans 15 amino acids. Germline loops: CDR1 MNHNS, CDR2 SASEGT. The CDR3 nucleotides are TGTGCCAGCAACCGACTAGGTGGTGGCAATCAGCCCCAGCATTTT. Translated: CASNRLGGGNQPQHF.

This clonotype was counted a few times. The J gene is TRBJ2-1, the V gene TRBV7-6; 7 nucleotides match TRBD2. The V gene end was trimmed by 5 bases and the J gene end by 4 bases; junction bases not matched to a gene: 8. The CDR3 contains 15 residues. Germline V gives CDR1 SGHVS, CDR2 FNYEAQ. DNA for the CDR3: TGTGCCAGCAGCCCCAGGCTAGCGGTTTACAATGAGCAGTTCTTC. Its translation: CASSPRLAVYNEQFF.

The genes are TRBV19 and TRBJ2-3; no reliable D call. Germline lookup yields CDR1 LNHDA and CDR2 SQIVND (reference sequence). Trimming took 3 bases from V and 3 from J, leaving 10 bases between them. This CDR3 comprises 14 residues. CDR3 DNA sequence: TGTGCCAGTAGTATGGTGGGGTCAACAGATACGCAGTATTTT. It encodes CASSMVGSTDTQYF.

A note on this clonotype: An end of the junction differs from the germline gene, which may be a read error. V gene TRBV7-9 combines with J gene TRBJ1-2; 7 bases agree with TRBD1. This CDR3 comprises 16 residues. From germline, CDR1 is SEHNR and CDR2 FQNEAQ (reference sequence). In DNA, the CDR3 is TGTGCCAGCAGCCGAAGTTCCGGGACAGTGTCCTATGGCCACACCTTC. Translation gives CASSRSSGTVSYGHTF.

The rearrangement links TRBV11-1 to TRBJ2-7; the match to TRBD1 covers 7 bases. V lost 3 bases and J lost 3; bases outside the gene matches: 8. The CDR3 has 15 amino acids. The germline V gene encodes CDR1 SGHAT and CDR2 FQDESV (reference sequence). CDR3 protein: CASSLDRLVDYEQYF. In DNA, the CDR3 is TGTGCCAGCAGCTTGGACAGGCTCGTCGACTACGAGCAGTACTTC.

The chain uses TRBV7-8 and TRBJ2-1; possible D gene TRBD1, 5 bases. V gave up 3 bases and J gave up 4 bases, with 13 bases separating them. Germline lookup yields CDR1 SGHVS and CDR2 FQNEAQ. The CDR3 totals 15 residues. The CDR3 nucleotides read TGTGCCAGCAGCTTGGCCAGGGCAGGATACAATGAGCAGTTCTTC. Protein: CASSLARAGYNEQFF.

The chain joins TRBV6-2 or TRBV6-3 to TRBJ2-3; D is uncertain. This CDR3 has 13 amino acids. Germline V gene data show CDR1 as MNHEY and CDR2 as SVGEGT. The ends were cut back, 2 bases at V and 4 bases at J, with 7 bases in the middle. The CDR3 DNA is TGTGCCAGCAGTTACAGCATGGCAGATACGCAGTATTTT. This encodes CASSYSMADTQYF.

The chain links TRBV28 to TRBJ2-7, with 11 bases fitting TRBD2. This CDR3 spans 18 amino acids. Germline CDR1 MDHEN, CDR2 SYDVKM. The V segment lost 5 bases and the J segment 2 bases; nucleotides outside the gene matches: 14. Here the CDR3 DNA reads TGTGCCAGCAGTCCAGTCCTTAAGACTAGCGGGATAACCTACGAGCAGTACTTC. It translates to CASSPVLKTSGITYEQYF.

The chain employs TRBV18 and TRBJ2-7, with TRBD2 identical over 13 bases. Per the germline V gene, CDR1 is KGHSH and CDR2 is LQKENI. The CDR3 consists of 14 residues. The trim removed 6 bases at V and 6 bases at J, leaving 5 bases unmatched. This CDR3 is CASSPGTSGVEQYF. CDR3 DNA: TGTGCCAGCTCCCCCGGGACTAGCGGGGTCGAGCAGTACTTC.

Here the CDR3 reads CASTQFAGGSHNEQFF. CDR3 sequence (DNA): TGTGCCAGCACCCAATTCGCGGGCGGGTCCCACAATGAGCAGTTCTTC. V is TRBV28 and J is TRBJ2-1; possible D gene TRBD2, 5 bases. V was clipped by 7 bases and J by 5 bases, with 21 bases between them. Germline values: CDR1 MDHEN, CDR2 SYDVKM. The CDR3 contains 16 residues.

The chain combines TRBV29-1 with TRBJ2-7; a possible D gene is TRBD2 (5 bases). V lost 6 bases and J lost 3, with 9 bases in between. The CDR3 has 11 amino acids. CDR1 and CDR2 from the germline V gene are SQVTM and ANQGSEA. CDR3 in DNA: TGCAGCGTGAGACGGGGCTACGAGCAGTACTTC. This gives the protein CSVRRGYEQYF.

The V call is TRBV7-9, the J call TRBJ1-2; 8 bases are shared with TRBD1. The CDR3 extends over 15 amino acids. V dropped 5 bases and J dropped 2; count of bases not matched to a gene: 7. CDR1 SEHNR and CDR2 FQNEAQ come from the germline V gene (reference sequence). The CDR3 DNA sequence: TGTGCCAGCAGCCCCCGGACAGGGATGAACTATGGCTACACCTTC. Its translation is CASSPRTGMNYGYTF. The whole variable domain, filled in from reference TRBV7-9 and TRBJ1-2, reads DTGVSQNPRHKITKRGQNVTFRCDPISEHNRLYWYRQTLGQGPEFLTYFQNEAQLEKSRLLSDRFSAERPKGSFSTLEIQRTEQGDSAMYLCASSPRTGMNYGYTFGSGTRLTVV.

This clonotype is deemed medium-sized (0.01 to 0.1%). The chain links TRBV24-1 to TRBJ1-6; 8 bases map to TRBD1. CDR3 length equals 14 residues. Looked up from germline, CDR1 is KGHDR and CDR2 is SFDVKD. The V and J ends lost 5 bases and 5 bases, in that order; junction bases with no gene match: 1. The CDR3 region is CATSATGDNSPLHF. The CDR3 region has the DNA TGTGCCACCAGTGCGACAGGGGATAATTCACCCCTCCACTTT.

In this sample, this clonotype turned up a few times. The chain links TRBV5-1 to TRBJ2-1, with 10 bases identical to TRBD2. CDR3 length equals 15 residues. The ends lost 0 bases at V and 8 bases at J; junction bases unmatched: 5. The germline gives CDR1 SGHRS, CDR2 YFSETQ. DNA of the CDR3: TGCGCCAGCAGCTTGGTAAGCGGGGGGGCCGATGAGCAGTTCTTC. Translated: CASSLVSGGADEQFF.

The chain employs TRBV28 and TRBJ2-7; 7 bases are a match to TRBD1. Germline CDR1 MDHEN, CDR2 SYDVKM. CDR3 length equals 15 residues. The V segment lost 0 bases and the J segment 0 bases; nucleotides outside the gene matches: 2. Written as DNA, the CDR3 is TGTGCCAGCAGTTTATGGACAGGGCTCTCCTACGAGCAGTACTTC. Its protein product is CASSLWTGLSYEQYF. Variable domain in full (rest from reference TRBV28 and TRBJ2-7): DVKVTQSSRYLVKRTGEKVFLECVQDMDHENMFWYRQDPGLGLRLIYFSYDVKMKEKGDIPEGYSVSREKKERFSLILESASTNQTSMYLCASSLWTGLSYEQYFGPGTRLTVT.

The sample holds a few counts of this clonotype. The chain carries TRBV19 and TRBJ2-1; 8 positions agree with TRBD2. This CDR3 region has 15 residues. V lost 3 bases and J lost 3; bases outside the gene matches: 4. CDR1 is LNHDA, CDR2 SQIVND, per germline (reference sequence). This CDR3 is CASSIGREVYNEQFF. In nucleotides, the CDR3 is TGTGCCAGTAGTATCGGGCGGGAGGTCTACAATGAGCAGTTCTTC. The full variable domain, completed using reference TRBV19 and TRBJ2-1, is DGGITQSPKYLFRKEGQNVTLSCEQNLNHDAMYWYRQDPGQGLRLIYYSQIVNDFQKGDIAEGYSVSREKKESFPLTVTSAQKNPTAFYLCASSIGREVYNEQFFGPGTRLTVL.

The V gene is TRBV6-1, the J gene TRBJ2-2; 10 bases match TRBD2. In germline, CDR1 is MNHNS, CDR2 SASEGT. The CDR3 is made up of 15 amino acids. Germline trimming cut 3 bases from V and 4 bases from J; bases unmatched to any gene: 2. The CDR3 reads CASSEASGSTGELFF. CDR3 coding DNA: TGTGCCAGCAGTGAGGCTAGCGGGAGCACCGGGGAGCTGTTTTTT.

This clonotype turned up a few times. V gene TRBV6-5 combines with J gene TRBJ2-7; tentative D call: TRBD1 (5 bases). V lost 2 bases, J lost 0 bases, and 5 bases lay in between. CDR3 length equals 13 residues. Germline CDR1 is MNHEY and CDR2 is SVGAGI. Written as DNA, the CDR3 is TGTGCCAGCAGTTACCAGGGCTCCTACGAGCAGTACTTC. Translation: CASSYQGSYEQYF.

The rearrangement joins TRBV6-2 or TRBV6-3 to TRBJ1-1; D is undetermined. V shed 2 bases and J shed 3 bases, with 7 bases lying between them. Germline V gene data show CDR1 as MNHEY and CDR2 as SVGEGT. The CDR3 sequence is 13 residues long. DNA of the CDR3: TGTGCCAGCAGTTACAACCGGTACACTGAAGCTTTCTTT. Its translation: CASSYNRYTEAFF.